The 29 T cell receptor beta chains listed next were all sequenced from one sample in a study of blood T cell repertoires in COVID-19. The repertoire was sequenced with immunoSEQ multiplex PCR; TCRdb's copy has only in-frame clones and lacks some. The repertoire consists of about 270,000 clones, with about nine tenths occurring once and the leading ten covering roughly 2%. What was sequenced was PBMCs or T cells enriched from blood (not recorded which). The source of these receptors is a middle-aged woman with acute COVID-19.

The chain couples TRBV19 to TRBJ2-3; 13 bases line up with TRBD2. The V gene's germline CDR1 is LNHDA and CDR2 SQIVND (reference sequence). V was pared by 6 bases and J by 3 bases, with 6 bases of the junction left unmatched. This CDR3 spans 16 amino acids. The DNA of the CDR3 is TGTGCCAGTAGACGACTAGCGGGAGGCAGTACAGATACGCAGTATTTT. The encoded protein is CASRRLAGGSTDTQYF.

This chain's CDR3 is CASSPRQGSDGYTF. In DNA, the CDR3 is TGTGCCAGCAGCCCCCGACAGGGCTCAGATGGCTACACCTTC. The chain joins TRBV5-4 to TRBJ1-2, with 7 bases aligning to TRBD1. J was trimmed by 6 bases and V by 4 bases; bases with no gene match: 9. The germline V gene has CDR1 SGHNT and CDR2 YYREEE (reference sequence). This CDR3 has 14 amino acids.

This chain joins TRBV5-1 and TRBJ2-1; possible D gene TRBD1, 6 bases. The CDR3 length is 15 residues. V was shortened by 5 bases and J by 5 bases, with 17 bases between the two germline ends. Germline CDR1 SGHRS, CDR2 YFSETQ. CDR3 residues: CASSLTGPGNNEQFF. In DNA, the CDR3 is TGCGCCAGCAGTCTTACAGGGCCCGGAAACAATGAGCAGTTCTTC. Looking up the rest from reference TRBV5-1 and TRBJ2-1 gives the full variable domain: KAGVTQTPRYLIKTRGQQVTLSCSPISGHRSVSWYQQTPGQGLQFLFEYFSETQRNKGNFPGRFSGRQFSNSRSEMNVSTLELGDSALYLCASSLTGPGNNEQFFGPGTRLTVL.

The chain carries TRBV6-1 and TRBJ2-7, with D possibly being TRBD2 (5 bases). V was cut by 0 bases and J by 3 bases, with 6 bases left in between. The CDR3 is 13 residues long. Germline CDR1 MNHNS, CDR2 SASEGT. The CDR3 nucleotides are TGTGCCAGCAGTGAAGCGGGGAGCTACGAGCAGTACTTC. It encodes CASSEAGSYEQYF.

V usage is TRBV19 and J usage is TRBJ1-6; TRBD1 is a possible D gene (5 bases). The CDR3 totals 14 residues. The V gene's germline CDR1 is LNHDA and CDR2 SQIVND (reference sequence). The ends were cut back, 7 bases at V and 7 bases at J, with 14 bases in the middle. CDR3 loop: CASTFRGRNSPLHF. The CDR3, as DNA: TGTGCCAGTACCTTTCGGGGGAGGAATTCACCCCTCCACTTT.

J is TRBJ1-1 and V is TRBV11-2; TRBD1 might be the D (5 bases). Looked up from germline, CDR1 is SGHAT and CDR2 is FQNNGV. Between the trimmed V and J ends, which lost 7 bases and 0 bases, there was a span of 18 bases. The CDR3 is 16 amino acids. The CDR3 DNA sequence: TGTGCCAGCAACCCAAAGACAGCACCAGTGAACACTGAAGCTTTCTTT. Translation gives CASNPKTAPVNTEAFF.

V usage is TRBV6-1 and J usage is TRBJ1-4; the D is unclear. This CDR3 comprises 12 residues. Germline values: CDR1 MNHNS, CDR2 SASEGT. Trimming took off 1 base at V and 13 bases at J, with 10 bases between the two ends. This CDR3 is CASSEDSAALFF. The CDR3 DNA reads as TGTGCCAGCAGTGAAGACTCGGCGGCACTGTTTTTT.

The chain recombines TRBV28 with TRBJ2-1; TRBD1 might be the D (5 bases). This CDR3 comprises 14 residues. V lost 3 bases, J lost 6 bases, and 12 bases lay in between. Germline V gene sequence: CDR1 MDHEN, CDR2 SYDVKM. The CDR3 sequence: CASSFGRAGNEQFF. CDR3 nucleotides: TGTGCCAGCAGTTTTGGCAGGGCAGGCAATGAGCAGTTCTTC.

The chain couples TRBV18 to TRBJ1-5; possible D gene TRBD1, 5 bases. The CDR3 has 16 residues. The V and J ends lost 3 bases and 0 bases respectively, with 12 bases between them. Germline V gene lookup returns CDR1 KGHSH and CDR2 LQKENI. The CDR3 reads CASSPGGAHSNQPQHF. The DNA for the CDR3 is TGTGCCAGCTCACCGGGGGGAGCCCATAGCAATCAGCCCCAGCATTTT.

V gene TRBV14 combines with J gene TRBJ1-2; D remains ambiguous. The CDR3 runs 16 residues. CDR1 SGHDN and CDR2 FVKESK come from the germline V gene. V lost 1 base and J lost 0, with 12 bases in between. CDR3 loop: CASSQGLGSPNYGYTF. DNA of the CDR3: TGTGCCAGCAGCCAAGGTTTAGGGAGTCCTAACTATGGCTACACCTTC. Looking up the rest from reference TRBV14 and TRBJ1-2 gives the full variable domain: EAGVTQFPSHSVIEKGQTVTLRCDPISGHDNLYWYRRVMGKEIKFLLHFVKESKQDESGMPNNRFLAERTGGTYSTLKVQPAELEDSGVYFCASSQGLGSPNYGYTFGSGTRLTVV.

The sample holds one count of this clone. The rearrangement links TRBV30 to TRBJ2-3; D gene uncertain. Trimming left V 2 bases short and J 2 bases short, with 14 bases between. CDR3 length: 15 amino acids. In germline, CDR1 is GTSNPN, CDR2 SVGIG (reference sequence). This CDR3 is CAWSSFDFPTDTQYF. Here the CDR3 DNA reads TGTGCCTGGAGTTCTTTTGACTTCCCCACAGATACGCAGTATTTT.

This clone has only one observation. V is TRBV7-3 and J is TRBJ2-1; 10 bases line up with TRBD2. Germline trimming cut 4 bases from V and 14 bases from J; bases unmatched to any gene: 8. CDR3 length equals 13 residues. The germline V gene has CDR1 SGHTA and CDR2 FQGTGA. As DNA, the CDR3 is TGTGCCAGCAGCTCCCGGACTAGCGGCCAAAAGTTCTTC. Its translation is CASSSRTSGQKFF.

This chain links TRBV7-9 with TRBJ1-2; D remains ambiguous. CDR3 size: 13 residues. Trimming took 5 bases from V and 3 from J, leaving 10 bases between them. Germline V lookup: CDR1 SEHNR, CDR2 FQNEAQ (reference sequence). The DNA for the CDR3 is TGTGCCAGCAGCGCCGAGAGGTACTATGGCTACACCTTC. Encoded protein: CASSAERYYGYTF.

The sample holds one count of this clone. V is TRBV19 and J is TRBJ1-2; the match to TRBD1 covers 9 bases. The CDR3 sequence is 13 residues long. V dropped 7 bases and J dropped 7; count of bases not matched to a gene: 7. Germline CDR1 and CDR2: LNHDA and SQIVND (reference sequence). CDR3 region: CASTRQGVGGYTF. CDR3 nucleotides: TGTGCCAGTACAAGACAGGGGGTGGGTGGCTACACCTTC.

The CDR3 spells CASSDQPGPSNQPQHF. CDR3 sequence (DNA): TGTGCCAGTAGTGACCAACCGGGTCCCAGCAATCAGCCCCAGCATTTT. The chain uses TRBV19 and TRBJ1-5, with D unresolved. V shed 5 bases and J shed 1 base, with 15 bases lying between them. CDR3 size: 16 residues. The germline gives CDR1 LNHDA, CDR2 SQIVND (reference sequence).

This CDR3 is CATSDAGTGRREQFF. Here the CDR3 DNA reads TGTGCCACCAGTGACGCCGGGACAGGGCGTAGAGAGCAGTTCTTC. V and J are TRBV24-1 and TRBJ2-1; 9 nucleotides match TRBD1. The CDR3 is 15 residues long. V shed 4 bases and J 10 bases; nucleotides not matched to a gene: 10. Germline V lookup: CDR1 KGHDR, CDR2 SFDVKD.

The V gene is TRBV5-1, the J gene TRBJ1-4; 7 positions agree with TRBD1. Germline CDR1 SGHRS, CDR2 YFSETQ. The CDR3 has 16 amino acids. V gave up 5 bases and J gave up 4 bases; unmatched junction bases: 11. CDR3 region: CASREVGGQFNEKLFF. The CDR3 region has the DNA TGCGCCAGCAGGGAGGTAGGGGGACAGTTTAATGAAAAACTGTTTTTT.

J is TRBJ1-2 and V is TRBV5-4; no clear D. Germline V gene data show CDR1 as SGHNT and CDR2 as YYREEE (reference sequence). Trimming left V 0 bases short and J 0 bases short, with 9 bases between. CDR3 length: 15 amino acids. The CDR3: CASSLGGSPNYGYTF. CDR3 DNA sequence: TGTGCCAGCAGCTTGGGAGGGTCCCCTAACTATGGCTACACCTTC.

The rearrangement joins TRBV28 to TRBJ1-6; D remains ambiguous. Germline values: CDR1 MDHEN, CDR2 SYDVKM. This CDR3 has 15 residues. Trimming left V 5 bases short and J 9 bases short, with 17 bases between. As DNA, the CDR3 is TGTGCCAGCAGTCCCATGCAGAGCGTCTCTTCACCCCTCCACTTT. Residues: CASSPMQSVSSPLHF.

Written as DNA, the CDR3 is TGTGCCAGCAGCATCATCCGGGGGGGCACTGAAGCTTTCTTT. Protein product: CASSIIRGGTEAFF. The genes are TRBV11-2 and TRBJ1-1, with a possible D match to TRBD1 (5 bases). Between the trimmed V and J ends, which lost 5 bases and 4 bases, there was a span of 14 bases. Looked up from germline, CDR1 is SGHAT and CDR2 is FQNNGV. The length of the CDR3 is 14 residues.

The chain couples TRBV6-5 to TRBJ1-5, with D tentatively TRBD1 (6 bases). V shed 6 bases and J shed 7 bases, with 13 bases lying between them. CDR1 and CDR2 (germline): MNHEY, SVGAGI. This CDR3 has 13 residues. For the CDR3, the DNA is TGTGCCAGCAGCCGCCAGGGGACCCAGCCCCAGCATTTT. It is translated as CASSRQGTQPQHF.

The chain has TRBV9 and TRBJ2-7; a weak D match, TRBD1 (6 bases). This CDR3 contains 14 residues. Germline V CDR1 and CDR2: SGDLS, YYNGEE. V lost 3 bases and J 6 bases, leaving 16 bases between the germline ends. In DNA form, the CDR3 reads TGTGCCAGCAGCGCCCCGGGACAAATGACCGAGCAGTACTTC. Translation: CASSAPGQMTEQYF.

The chain employs TRBV24-1 and TRBJ2-5; TRBD1 agrees at 9 bases. Germline CDR1 is KGHDR and CDR2 is SFDVKD. Unmatched junction bases numbered 5, after V lost 2 bases and J lost 5 bases. CDR3 length equals 15 residues. The chain's CDR3 is CATSDSGTGQETQYF. The CDR3 bases are TGTGCCACCAGTGATTCCGGGACAGGGCAGGAGACCCAGTACTTC.

The CDR3 coding sequence is TGCGCCAGCAGCGACCGACAGGGATCAGATACGCAGTATTTT. It specifies CASSDRQGSDTQYF. J is TRBJ2-3 and V is TRBV5-1, with TRBD1 identical over 7 bases. The CDR3 sequence is 14 residues long. Germline V gene lookup returns CDR1 SGHRS and CDR2 YFSETQ. Trimming took 4 bases from V and 4 from J; bases not matched to a gene: 6.

The genes are TRBV18 and TRBJ2-5; the match to TRBD1 covers 8 bases. This CDR3 comprises 14 residues. Germline trimming cut 2 bases from V and 4 bases from J; bases unmatched to any gene: 3. Germline CDR1 KGHSH, CDR2 LQKENI. The chain's CDR3 is CASSPRQGLETQYF. The CDR3, as DNA: TGTGCCAGCTCACCAAGACAGGGGCTAGAGACCCAGTACTTC.

The V and J genes are TRBV7-9 and TRBJ2-1; 7 bases match TRBD2. The CDR3 runs 17 residues. Germline V gene sequence: CDR1 SEHNR, CDR2 FQNEAQ (reference sequence). J lost 0 bases, V lost 1 base, and 6 bases had no gene match. In DNA, the CDR3 is TGTGCCAGCAGCTTAGGGGCTAGCGGCCCCTCCTACAATGAGCAGTTCTTC. Amino acid sequence: CASSLGASGPSYNEQFF.

The chain employs TRBV5-6 and TRBJ1-3; the D gene is possibly TRBD1 (5 bases). Deletions cut 0 bases from V and 1 base from J, with 8 bases between. The CDR3 consists of 15 residues. Per germline, CDR1 SGHDT and CDR2 YYEEEE. The CDR3 nucleotides are TGTGCCAGCAGCTTGGTAGGGGTTTCTGGAAACACCATATATTTT. Translated, it gives CASSLVGVSGNTIYF. The variable domain in full, completed from reference TRBV5-6 and TRBJ1-3, reads DAGVTQSPTHLIKTRGQQVTLRCSPKSGHDTVSWYQQALGQGPQFIFQYYEEEERQRGNFPDRFSGHQFPNYSSELNVNALLLGDSALYLCASSLVGVSGNTIYFGEGSWLTVV.

The rearrangement joins TRBV3-1 (or the pseudogene TRBV3-2) to TRBJ2-4; D perhaps matches TRBD2 (6 bases). CDR1 is LGHDT and CDR2 is YNNKEL in the germline V gene (reference sequence). CDR3 length: 15 residues. Trimming removed 0 bases at V and 8 bases at J, with 14 bases between. CDR3 nucleotides: TGTGCCAGCAGCCAAGACCGGCCTGGGGGGTACATTCAGTACTTC. It translates to CASSQDRPGGYIQYF.

The CDR3 protein is CASITGVRAGELFF. The CDR3 nucleotides are TGTGCCAGCATAACGGGAGTACGGGCCGGGGAGCTGTTTTTT. The rearrangement links TRBV7-9 to TRBJ2-2; D might be TRBD2 (6 bases). Germline-derived CDR1 and CDR2 are SEHNR and FQNEAQ (reference sequence). Trimming shortened V by 7 bases and J by 6 bases, and 15 bases separated the two germline ends. The CDR3 sequence is 14 residues long.